The T cell receptor beta chain under discussion was sequenced for a study of blood T cell repertoires in COVID-19. Repertoires were generated with immunoSEQ multiplex PCR, while TCRdb's copy carries only in-frame clones and drops some. The data contain some 110,000 clones, 80% of them singletons. This sequence was found in a man in his fifties or sixties with active or convalescent COVID-19. The sequenced material came from peripheral blood.

CDR3 coding DNA: TGTGCCAGCAGCTCGCGGACTAGCGGGAGCTCCTACGAGCAGTACTTC. Translated: CASSSRTSGSSYEQYF. V and J are TRBV7-2 and TRBJ2-7; 13 nucleotides line up with TRBD2. CDR1 is SGHTA, CDR2 FQGNSA, per germline. This CDR3 comprises 16 residues. V lost 4 bases to trimming and J lost 0 bases; unmatched junction nucleotides: 3.